A selection of T cell receptor beta chains follows, all from one sample in a study of T-cell reconstitution after alpha-beta-depleted transplantation in children. TCRdb reanalysed the PCR reads using MiXCR and keeps one entry per CDR3 protein. The sample has around 78,000 distinct CDR3 sequences, roughly an eighth seen once. The material was PBMCs, mostly from graft donor cells, obtained 180 days after TCRalphabeta/CD19-depleted stem cell transplant. Source of these receptors: a male patient under 10 years old who had a stem cell transplant for acute lymphoblastic leukemia, so the T cells may come from the graft donor. The CDR3 runs from the conserved cysteine through the conserved F or W. D genes are given only for firm matches. Size tells how often a clone was seen (once, few, many) or the class of an expanded clone, and some rows leave it out.

J gene: TRBJ2-1
V gene: TRBV20-1
D gene: -
clone size: few
CDR3 protein: CSARAGPPYNEQFF
CDR3 DNA: TGCAGTGCTAGAGCCGGACCGCCCTACAATGAGCAGTTCTTC

J gene: TRBJ1-1
V gene: TRBV5-1
D gene: -
clone size: -
CDR3 protein: CASSLGGGVGTEAFF
CDR3 DNA: TGCGCCAGCAGCTTGGGGGGGGGAGTAGGGACTGAAGCTTTCTTT

J gene: TRBJ2-5
V gene: TRBV5-1
D gene: -
clone size: many
CDR3 protein: CASSSGHSKETQYF
CDR3 DNA: TGCGCCAGCAGCTCGGGACATTCTAAAGAGACCCAGTACTTC

J gene: TRBJ2-7
V gene: TRBV7-2
D gene: -
clone size: many
CDR3 protein: CASSPGLVSYEQYF
CDR3 DNA: TGTGCCAGCAGCCCCGGGCTAGTCTCCTACGAGCAGTACTTC

J gene: TRBJ2-7
V gene: TRBV5-1
D gene: TRBD2
clone size: few
CDR3 protein: CASSLETSGIHEQYF
CDR3 DNA: TGCGCCAGCAGCTTGGAGACTAGCGGGATCCACGAGCAGTACTTC

J gene: TRBJ2-5
V gene: TRBV6-2/TRBV6-3
D gene: -
clone size: few
CDR3 protein: CASSAYQETQYF
CDR3 DNA: TGTGCCAGCAGTGCCTACCAAGAGACCCAGTACTTC

J gene: TRBJ2-3
V gene: TRBV9
D gene: -
clone size: -
CDR3 protein: CASSEGEDTQYF
CDR3 DNA: TGTGCCAGCAGCGAGGGGGAGGATACGCAGTATTTT

J gene: TRBJ2-2
V gene: TRBV24-1
D gene: TRBD2
clone size: -
CDR3 protein: CAASDLRGRTSGRNANTGELFF
CDR3 DNA: TGTGCGGCCAGTGATTTGAGGGGCCGGACTAGCGGGAGGAACGCGAACACCGGGGAGCTGTTTTTT

J gene: TRBJ1-6
V gene: TRBV5-1
D gene: -
clone size: -
CDR3 protein: CASSLGQLKEPLHF
CDR3 DNA: TGCGCCAGCAGCTTGGGACAGTTGAAAGAACCCCTCCACTTT

J gene: TRBJ2-7
V gene: TRBV11-2
D gene: -
clone size: -
CDR3 protein: CASSFFPGAGSDEQYF
CDR3 DNA: TGTGCCAGCAGCTTCTTCCCCGGGGCAGGGTCGGACGAGCAGTACTTC

J gene: TRBJ2-3
V gene: TRBV4-3
D gene: -
clone size: few
CDR3 protein: CASSQDIVNTQYF
CDR3 DNA: TGCGCCAGCAGCCAAGATATCGTTAATACGCAGTATTTT

J gene: TRBJ1-3
V gene: TRBV5-5
D gene: TRBD1
clone size: few
CDR3 protein: CASSFLTGTGTGNTIYF
CDR3 DNA: TGTGCCAGCAGCTTCCTAACCGGGACAGGGACTGGAAACACCATATATTTT

J gene: TRBJ2-1
V gene: TRBV6-2/TRBV6-3
D gene: -
clone size: -
CDR3 protein: CASSRTRASSYNEQFF
CDR3 DNA: TGTGCCAGCAGCAGAACTAGAGCAAGCTCCTACAATGAGCAGTTCTTC

J gene: TRBJ1-3
V gene: TRBV18
D gene: -
clone size: -
CDR3 protein: CASSLIYDSSGNTIYF
CDR3 DNA: TGTGCCAGCTCACTGATTTACGACAGCTCTGGAAACACCATATATTTT

J gene: TRBJ2-1
V gene: TRBV5-1
D gene: TRBD1
clone size: -
CDR3 protein: CASSWAGTANNEQFF
CDR3 DNA: TGCGCCAGCAGCTGGGCCGGGACAGCAAACAATGAGCAGTTCTTC